The clone carrying this T cell receptor beta chain was observed once. Its specificity is unknown. Assays captured 10^5 or so TCR templates per sample. The table came from immunoSEQ multiplex PCR; TCRdb's copy has only in-frame clones and leaves some out. This sample has 100,000 or so clones, with 94% found just once. This specimen comes from a study of siplizumab effects on memory and regulatory T cells. Study results and caveats: Confirmation that proliferating Tregs from siplizumab cultures had suppressive function was not obtained. For mappable alloreactive CD4+ clones, the mean Treg-derived fraction was 68.8% with siplizumab and approximately 26% in controls.

Germline V CDR1 and CDR2: MNHEY, SMNVEV (reference sequence). Germline trimming cut 5 bases from V and 6 bases from J; bases unmatched to any gene: 8. The CDR3 length is 14 residues. This chain connects TRBV27 to TRBJ1-1; TRBD1 aligns across 8 bases. The receptor was derived from a human donor in good health. Source material: Tregs sorted from blood. CDR3 nucleotide sequence: TGTGCCAGCAGTGCTCGACAGGGGAGGGCTGAAGCTTTCTTT. It codes for CASSARQGRAEAFF.